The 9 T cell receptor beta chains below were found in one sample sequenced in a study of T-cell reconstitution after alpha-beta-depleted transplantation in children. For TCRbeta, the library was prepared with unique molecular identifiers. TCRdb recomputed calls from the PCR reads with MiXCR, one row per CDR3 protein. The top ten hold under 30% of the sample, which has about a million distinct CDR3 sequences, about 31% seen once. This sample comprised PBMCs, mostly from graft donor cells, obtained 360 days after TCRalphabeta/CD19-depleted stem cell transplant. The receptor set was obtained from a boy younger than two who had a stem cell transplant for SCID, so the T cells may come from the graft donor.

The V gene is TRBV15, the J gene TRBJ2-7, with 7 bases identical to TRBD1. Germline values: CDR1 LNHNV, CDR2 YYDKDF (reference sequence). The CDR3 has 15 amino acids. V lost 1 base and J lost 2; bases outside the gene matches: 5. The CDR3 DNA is TGTGCCACCAGCAGAGCCAGACAGGGAACCTACGAGCAGTACTTC. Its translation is CATSRARQGTYEQYF.

DNA for the CDR3: TGCGCCAGCAGCCCATGGACCCTGAACACTGAAGCTTTCTTT. This gives the protein CASSPWTLNTEAFF. The rearrangement links TRBV5-1 to TRBJ1-1; D is uncertain. This CDR3 has 14 amino acids. V lost 4 bases and J lost 0, with 10 bases in between. CDR1 and CDR2 (germline): SGHRS, YFSETQ.

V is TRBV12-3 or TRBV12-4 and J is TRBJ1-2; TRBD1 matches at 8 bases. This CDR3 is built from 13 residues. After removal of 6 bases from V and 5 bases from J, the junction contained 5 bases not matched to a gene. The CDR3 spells CASSPGGVYGYTF. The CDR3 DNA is TGTGCCAGCAGCCCAGGGGGCGTATATGGCTACACCTTC.

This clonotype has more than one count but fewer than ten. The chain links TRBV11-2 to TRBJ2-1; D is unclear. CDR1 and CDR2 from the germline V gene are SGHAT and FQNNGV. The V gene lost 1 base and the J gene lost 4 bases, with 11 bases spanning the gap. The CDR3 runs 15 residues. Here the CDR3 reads CASSLGHVGYNEQFF. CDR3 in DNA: TGTGCCAGCAGCTTAGGGCACGTAGGTTACAATGAGCAGTTCTTC.

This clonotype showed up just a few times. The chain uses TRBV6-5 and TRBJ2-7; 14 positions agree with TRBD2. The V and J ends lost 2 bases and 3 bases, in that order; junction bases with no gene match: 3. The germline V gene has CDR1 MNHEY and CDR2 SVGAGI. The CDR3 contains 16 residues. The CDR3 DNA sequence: TGTGCCAGCAGTTACGCCGGGACTAGCGGGGGCTACGAGCAGTACTTC. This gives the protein CASSYAGTSGGYEQYF.

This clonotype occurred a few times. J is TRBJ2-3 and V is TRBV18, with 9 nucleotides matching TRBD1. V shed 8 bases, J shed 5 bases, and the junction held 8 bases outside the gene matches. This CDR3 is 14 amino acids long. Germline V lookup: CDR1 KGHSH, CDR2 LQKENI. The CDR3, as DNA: TGTGCCAGCCGACGGGACAGGGTTGGAGATACGCAGTATTTT. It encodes CASRRDRVGDTQYF. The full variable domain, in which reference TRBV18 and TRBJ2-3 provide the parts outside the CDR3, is NAGVMQNPRHLVRRRGQEARLRCSPMKGHSHVYWYRQLPEEGLKFMVYLQKENIIDESGMPKERFSAEFPKEGPSILRIQQVVRGDSAAYFCASRRDRVGDTQYFGPGTRLTVL.

The CDR3 protein is CASSRLGQGHTEAFF. The CDR3 DNA follows: TGTGCCAGCAGCCGCTTGGGACAGGGACACACTGAAGCTTTCTTT. The rearrangement links TRBV2 to TRBJ1-1; 9 positions agree with TRBD1. J lost 3 bases, V lost 6 bases, and 8 bases had no gene match. CDR3 length: 15 amino acids. Germline V gives CDR1 SNHLY, CDR2 FYNNEI.

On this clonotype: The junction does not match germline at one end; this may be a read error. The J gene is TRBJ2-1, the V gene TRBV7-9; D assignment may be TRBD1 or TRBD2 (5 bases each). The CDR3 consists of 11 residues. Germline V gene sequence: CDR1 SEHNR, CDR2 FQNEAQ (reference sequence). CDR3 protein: CASSLLAGPVF. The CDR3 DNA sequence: TGTGCCAGCAGCTTACTAGCAGGGCCGGTCTTC. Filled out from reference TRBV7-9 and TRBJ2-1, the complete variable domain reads DTGVSQNPRHKITKRGQNVTFRCDPISEHNRLYWYRQTLGQGPEFLTYFQNEAQLEKSRLLSDRFSAERPKGSFSTLEIQRTEQGDSAMYLCASSLLAGPVFGPGTRLTVL.

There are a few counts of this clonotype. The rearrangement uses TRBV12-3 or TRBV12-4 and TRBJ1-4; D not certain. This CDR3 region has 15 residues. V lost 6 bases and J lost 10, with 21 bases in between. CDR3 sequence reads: CASSSASGMIGKLFF. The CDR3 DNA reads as TGTGCCAGCAGCTCCGCTTCGGGTATGATAGGAAAACTGTTTTTT.